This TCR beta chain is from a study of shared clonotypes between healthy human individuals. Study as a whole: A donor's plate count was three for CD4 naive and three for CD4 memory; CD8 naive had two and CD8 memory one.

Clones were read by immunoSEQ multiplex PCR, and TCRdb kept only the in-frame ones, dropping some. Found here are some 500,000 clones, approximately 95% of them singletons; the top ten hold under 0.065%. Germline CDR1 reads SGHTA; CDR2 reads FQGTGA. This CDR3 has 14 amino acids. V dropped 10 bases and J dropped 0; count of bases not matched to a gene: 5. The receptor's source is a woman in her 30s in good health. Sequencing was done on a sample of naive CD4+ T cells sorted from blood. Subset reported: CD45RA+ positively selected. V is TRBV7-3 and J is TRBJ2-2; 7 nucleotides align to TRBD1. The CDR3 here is CATRTGPNTGELFF. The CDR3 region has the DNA TGTGCCACTAGGACAGGCCCGAACACCGGGGAGCTGTTTTTT.